This T cell receptor beta chain was identified in a study of CD8 T cells in ankylosing spondylitis. Regarding the study as a whole: There was a TCR beta motif, made of several highly homologous variants, that appeared characteristic of ankylosing spondylitis blood.

This CDR3 is built from 14 residues. The germline V gene encodes CDR1 KGHDR and CDR2 SFDVKD. Unmatched junction bases numbered 4, after V lost 4 bases and J lost 5 bases. TCRdb re-called the 5' RACE reads with MiXCR, one entry per CDR3 protein. The sample includes around 890,000 distinct CDR3 sequences, about 11% of them seen just once. With respect to this clonotype: The antigen is undetermined.

The gene calls are TRBV24-1 and TRBJ2-4; TRBD1 matches 7 bases. This receptor was taken from a male donor with ankylosing spondylitis. Sequencing input: blood, either unsorted or a sorted T cell fraction (not recorded which). CDR3 DNA: TGTGCCACCAGTGACCCCGGGACAGAAAACATTCAGTACTTC. It specifies CATSDPGTENIQYF.